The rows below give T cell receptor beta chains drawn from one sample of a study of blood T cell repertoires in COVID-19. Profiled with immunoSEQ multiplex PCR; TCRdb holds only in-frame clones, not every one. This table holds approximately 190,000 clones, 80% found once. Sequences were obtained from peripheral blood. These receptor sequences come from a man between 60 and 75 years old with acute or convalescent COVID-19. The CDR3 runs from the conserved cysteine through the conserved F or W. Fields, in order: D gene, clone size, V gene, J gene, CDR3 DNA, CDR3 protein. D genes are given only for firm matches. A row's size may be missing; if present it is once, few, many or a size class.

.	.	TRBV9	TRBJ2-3	TGTGCCAGCAGCGCCCGGGAGAGCTCAGATACGCAGTATTTT	CASSARESSDTQYF
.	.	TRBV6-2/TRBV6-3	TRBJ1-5	TGTGCCAGCAGTTATAGACAGCTCTATCAGCCCCAGCATTTT	CASSYRQLYQPQHF
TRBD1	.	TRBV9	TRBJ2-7	TGTGCCAGCAGCGTGACCGGGACAGGGCGGTGGGAGCAGTACTTC	CASSVTGTGRWEQYF
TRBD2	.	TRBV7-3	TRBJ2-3	TGTGCCAGCAGCTCGGGACTAAGTGATACGCAGTATTTT	CASSSGLSDTQYF
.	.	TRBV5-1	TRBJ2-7	TGCGCCAGCAGCTTGATATGGGCCAAAGGGGCCTACGAGCAGTACTTC	CASSLIWAKGAYEQYF
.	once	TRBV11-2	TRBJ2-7	TGTGCCAGCAGCGCCAGGCCCGGGATCGAGCAGTACTTC	CASSARPGIEQYF
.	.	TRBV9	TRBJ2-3	TGTGCCAGCAGCGTGGGCACAAGTAGCACAGATACGCAGTATTTT	CASSVGTSSTDTQYF
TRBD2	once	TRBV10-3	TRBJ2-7	TGTGCCATCAGGGAAGGCGGGAGGGCCTTCGAGCAGTACTTC	CAIREGGRAFEQYF
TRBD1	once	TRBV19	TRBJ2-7	TGTGCCAGTAGTTTATACGAGACAGGGTACGAGCAGTACTTC	CASSLYETGYEQYF
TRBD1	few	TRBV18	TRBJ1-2	TGTGCCAGCTCCCAATCGACAGGGGATGGCTACACCTTC	CASSQSTGDGYTF
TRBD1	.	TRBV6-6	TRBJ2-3	TGTGCCAGCAGTTCCAACACAGGGGGCGCCTCTCCGCAGTATTTT	CASSSNTGGASPQYF
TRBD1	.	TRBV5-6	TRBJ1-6	TGTGCCAGCAGCTACTCGGACAGGGTAAATTCACCCCTCCACTTT	CASSYSDRVNSPLHF
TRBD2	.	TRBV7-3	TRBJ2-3	TGTGCCAGCAGCCCGGATAGCGGGGGGCCTCCCACAGATACGCAGTATTTT	CASSPDSGGPPTDTQYF
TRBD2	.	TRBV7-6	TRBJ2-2	TGTGCCAGCAGCCCCGACAGGTTTGGGGATAGCGGGGTGAACACCGGGGAGCTGTTTTTT	CASSPDRFGDSGVNTGELFF
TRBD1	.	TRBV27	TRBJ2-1	TGTGCCAGCAGTTGGGGACAGGGTTCCTACAATGAGCAGTTCTTC	CASSWGQGSYNEQFF
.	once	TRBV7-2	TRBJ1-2	TGTGCCAGCAGCTTAGACAGCTATGGCTACACCTTC	CASSLDSYGYTF
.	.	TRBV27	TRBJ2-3	TGTGCCAGCAGTCCCTTCCTAGTGTCTAGCACAGATACGCAGTATTTT	CASSPFLVSSTDTQYF
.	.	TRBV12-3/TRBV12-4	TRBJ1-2	TGTGCCAGCAGTGGATCAGGGGAGGGCTACACCTTC	CASSGSGEGYTF
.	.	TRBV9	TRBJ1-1	TGTGCCAGCAGCGTAGACCCCCGGTACGAAGCTTTCTTT	CASSVDPRYEAFF
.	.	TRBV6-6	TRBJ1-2	TGTGCCAGCAGTACCGACTCCTGGGATGGCTACACCTTC	CASSTDSWDGYTF
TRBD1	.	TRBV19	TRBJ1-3	TGTGCCAGTAGAGACAGGGGAATTTCTGGAAACACCATATATTTT	CASRDRGISGNTIYF
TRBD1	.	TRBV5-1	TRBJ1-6	TGCGCCAGCAGCTTAAGGACAGGGGGCGGTAATTCACCCCTCCACTTT	CASSLRTGGGNSPLHF
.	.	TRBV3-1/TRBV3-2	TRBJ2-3	TGTGCCAGCAGCCCCTCTGGGACTTTTGGTACGCAGTATTTT	CASSPSGTFGTQYF
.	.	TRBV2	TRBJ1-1	TGTGCCAGCAGCGGAGTGGTAGGCACTGAAGCTTTCTTT	CASSGVVGTEAFF
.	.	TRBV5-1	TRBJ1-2	TGCGCCAGCAGCTTAGGACAGCCCAATGCTAACTATGGCTACACCTTC	CASSLGQPNANYGYTF
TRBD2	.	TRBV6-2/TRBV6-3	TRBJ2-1	TGTGCCAGCAGTTACTCTGTAGCGGGGGGGCGAAGTGAGCAGTTCTTC	CASSYSVAGGRSEQFF
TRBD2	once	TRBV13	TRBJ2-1	TGTGCCAGCAGCTGGCTCCGTACTAGCGGCTACAATGAGCAGTTCTTC	CASSWLRTSGYNEQFF
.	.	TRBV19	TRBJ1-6	TGTGCCAGTAGTATTTCAGGGCCCAATTCACCCCTCCACTTT	CASSISGPNSPLHF
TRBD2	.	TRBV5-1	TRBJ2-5	TGCGCCAGCAGCTTGGGGGCTAGCGGGAGGGAAGAGACCCAGTACTTC	CASSLGASGREETQYF
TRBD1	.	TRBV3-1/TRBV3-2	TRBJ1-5	TGTGCCAGCAGCCAAGGGTCGGGGACAGCGCATTATAGCAATCAGCCCCAGCATTTT	CASSQGSGTAHYSNQPQHF
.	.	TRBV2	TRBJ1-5	TGTGCCAGCAGCCAGGGCCCTACTAGCAATCAGCCCCAGCATTTT	CASSQGPTSNQPQHF
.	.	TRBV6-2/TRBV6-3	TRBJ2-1	TGTGCCAGCAGCCTAAGCGGGCCTTACAATGAGCAGTTCTTC	CASSLSGPYNEQFF
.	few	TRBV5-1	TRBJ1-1	TGCGCCAGCTCCCTCCTCCCCGACACTGAAGCTTTCTTT	CASSLLPDTEAFF
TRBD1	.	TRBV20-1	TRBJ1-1	TGCAGTGCTAGTGGTGCGGATTCTAAGGACAGGGGGCTTATGAACACTGAAGCTTTCTTT	CSASGADSKDRGLMNTEAFF
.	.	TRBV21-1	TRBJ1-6	TGTGCCAGCAGCGAACAGGGTTGGGAGAATTCACCCCTCCACTTT	CASSEQGWENSPLHF
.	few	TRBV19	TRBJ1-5	TGTGCCAGTTCGTCACAGGGCGGTCAGCCCCAGCATTTT	CASSSQGGQPQHF
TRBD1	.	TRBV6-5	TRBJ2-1	TGTGCCAGCACCCTGGACAGGAACAATGAGCAGTTCTTC	CASTLDRNNEQFF
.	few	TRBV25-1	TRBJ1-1	TGTGCCAGCAGTGTAGAGATGAACACTGAAGCTTTCTTT	CASSVEMNTEAFF